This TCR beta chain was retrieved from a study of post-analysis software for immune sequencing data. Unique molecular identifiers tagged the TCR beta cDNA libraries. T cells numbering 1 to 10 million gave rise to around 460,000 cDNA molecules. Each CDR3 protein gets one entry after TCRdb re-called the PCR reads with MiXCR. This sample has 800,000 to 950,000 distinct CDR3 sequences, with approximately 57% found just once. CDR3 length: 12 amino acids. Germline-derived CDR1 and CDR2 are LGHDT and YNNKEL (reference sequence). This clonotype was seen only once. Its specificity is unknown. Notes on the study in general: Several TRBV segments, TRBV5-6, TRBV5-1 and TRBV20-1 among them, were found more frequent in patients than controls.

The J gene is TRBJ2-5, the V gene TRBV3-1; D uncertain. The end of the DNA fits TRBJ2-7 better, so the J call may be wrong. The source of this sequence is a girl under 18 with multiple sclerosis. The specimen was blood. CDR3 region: CASSKIGYEQYF. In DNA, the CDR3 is TGTGCCAGCAGCAAGATCGGCTACGAGCAGTACTTC.